These T cell receptor beta chains were read from a single sample in a study of OX40 agonist ivuxolimab in advanced cancers. This table comes from immunoSEQ multiplex PCR, and its TCRdb copy is limited to in-frame clones, with some not included. Of 30,000 to 45,000 clones listed, over 70% are singletons. Sequenced here: CD4+ or CD8+ T cells sorted from blood, sampled in a trial of the OX40 agonist ivuxolimab. The receptors derive from an adult with an advanced solid tumor such as melanoma, head and neck, liver or kidney cancer. CDR3s include the opening cysteine and the closing phenylalanine or tryptophan. D genes are given only for firm matches. Size values are once, few and many counts, or a class for expanded clones, and some rows have none.

>TRBV2|TRBJ1-4|NA|NA
TGTGCCAGCATGAGGGACAATAATGAAAAACTGTTTTTT
CASMRDNNEKLFF
>TRBV5-6|TRBJ2-3|TRBD1|NA
TGTGCCAGCAGCTGGATGGGGTGGACAGGGGTTGAGGCAGATACGCAGTATTTT
CASSWMGWTGVEADTQYF
>TRBV30|TRBJ2-3|TRBD1|NA
TGTGCCTGGAGCAAATCAGGGGGTGGTTTTACCGATACGCAGTATTTT
CAWSKSGGGFTDTQYF
>TRBV6-5|TRBJ2-3|NA|once
TGTGCCAGCAGTGCCCAGAGAACAGATACGCAGTATTTT
CASSAQRTDTQYF
>TRBV2|TRBJ2-3|NA|NA
TGTGCCAGCTCCACGGATACGCAGTATTTT
CASSTDTQYF
>TRBV2|TRBJ2-2|TRBD2|NA
TGTGCCAGCAGCGAGACTAGCGGGAGGACCGGGGAGCTGTTTTTT
CASSETSGRTGELFF
>TRBV6-6|TRBJ1-3|NA|NA
TGTGCCAGCCTGGGTAGGGGGAGCCTCTCTGGAAACACCATATATTTT
CASLGRGSLSGNTIYF
>TRBV5-1|TRBJ2-1|NA|NA
TGCGCCAGCAGCTCCGATCTCAATGAGCAGTTCTTC
CASSSDLNEQFF
>TRBV2|TRBJ2-5|NA|NA
TGTGCCAGCAGTCGGACAGAGAAAGAGACCCAGTACTTC
CASSRTEKETQYF
>TRBV30|TRBJ1-4|TRBD1|NA
TGTGCCTGGAGTAACAGGGGGCGGGTTGAAAAACTGTTTTTT
CAWSNRGRVEKLFF
>TRBV27|TRBJ1-5|TRBD1|NA
TGTGCCAGCACCCGAGTGGCAGGGGGAGGCAATCAGCCCCAGCATTTT
CASTRVAGGGNQPQHF
>TRBV11-2|TRBJ2-3|NA|NA
TGTGCCAGCGCGGCGCGGCAGGGCCTCTTCTCCACAGATACGCAGTATTTT
CASAARQGLFSTDTQYF
>TRBV7-9|TRBJ1-1|NA|few
TGTGCCAGCAGCTATGCAGGGCTTACGAACACTGAAGCTTTCTTT
CASSYAGLTNTEAFF
>TRBV5-1|TRBJ2-5|TRBD1|NA
TGCGCCAGCAGCGCCGGGACAGGGGAGACCCAGTACTTC
CASSAGTGETQYF
>TRBV5-4|TRBJ2-2|NA|NA
TGTGCCAGCAGCCCCCTTGGAGGGGGCATAAACGGGGAGCTGTTTTTT
CASSPLGGGINGELFF
>TRBV6-1|TRBJ1-1|NA|NA
TGTGCCAGCAGTGAAGGCCAATACAACACTGAAGCTTTCTTT
CASSEGQYNTEAFF
>TRBV7-9|TRBJ2-1|TRBD2|NA
TGTGCCAGCAGCTTAGTAGGGACTAGCGGGGGTGACAATGAGCAGTTCTTC
CASSLVGTSGGDNEQFF
>TRBV4-1|TRBJ2-5|TRBD2|NA
TGCGCCAGCAGCCAGATAGCGGGAGAGACCCAGTACTTC
CASSQIAGETQYF
>TRBV10-3|TRBJ2-5|NA|NA
TGTGCCATCAGTGAGTCCTCAGAACGGCGAGAGACCCAGTACTTC
CAISESSERRETQYF
>TRBV9|TRBJ2-4|TRBD2|NA
TGTGCCAGCAGCGCAGGACTAGCGGGACCTAAAAACATTCAGTACTTC
CASSAGLAGPKNIQYF
>TRBV7-2|TRBJ1-5|NA|once
TGTGCCAGCAGCTTGGGCACCGTCAATCAGCCCCAGCATTTT
CASSLGTVNQPQHF
>TRBV28|TRBJ2-7|TRBD2|NA
TGTGCCAGCAGTTTCCGGGGAGGGTACGAGCAGTACTTC
CASSFRGGYEQYF
>TRBV6-1|TRBJ2-5|NA|NA
TGTGCCAGCAGTGATAGGGCAGAGACCCAGTACTTC
CASSDRAETQYF
>TRBV12-5|TRBJ1-2|NA|NA
TGTGCTAGTGGTCCCCATCCCACAGACTATGGCTACACCTTC
CASGPHPTDYGYTF
>TRBV6-1|TRBJ2-7|NA|NA
TGTGCCAGCAGTGAACGGCTAGCTCTGGACGAGCAGTACTTC
CASSERLALDEQYF
>TRBV7-9|TRBJ2-5|TRBD1|once
TGTGCCAGCAGACTCGGGACAGGGGGCTCGTGGGAGACCCAGTACTTC
CASRLGTGGSWETQYF
>TRBV19|TRBJ1-5|NA|NA
TGTGCCAGTACCGAGTCGAGGAGATGGAGCCAGCCCCAGCATTTT
CASTESRRWSQPQHF
>TRBV28|TRBJ2-6|NA|NA
TGTGCCAGCAGGCCCCGCTCTGGGGCCAACGTCCTGACTTTC
CASRPRSGANVLTF
>TRBV29-1|TRBJ1-1|NA|NA
TGCAGCGTTACCTCCGGGACACACACTGAAGCTTTCTTT
CSVTSGTHTEAFF
>TRBV28|TRBJ2-7|NA|NA
TGTGCCAGCAGTTTCCGGCCCCGAGGAAAATACGAGCAGTACTTC
CASSFRPRGKYEQYF
>TRBV7-8|TRBJ1-6|NA|few
TGTGCCAGCAGCTTAGAGGTCCAGGGTAATTCACCCCTCCACTTT
CASSLEVQGNSPLHF
>TRBV6-4|TRBJ2-7|TRBD1|NA
TGTGCCAGCAGTTACACCGGGACAGGGAAGTACGAGCAGTACTTC
CASSYTGTGKYEQYF
>TRBV14|TRBJ2-5|NA|NA
TGTGCCAGCAGCCCGAACGAGGGGCTCGGTGAGACCCAGTACTTC
CASSPNEGLGETQYF
>TRBV7-9|TRBJ2-5|TRBD1|NA
TGTGCCAGCAGCAAACGACAGGGGCAAGAGACCCAGTACTTC
CASSKRQGQETQYF
>TRBV28|TRBJ1-2|TRBD1|NA
TGTGCCAGCAGTTTAAAGACAGGGGCCTACACCTTC
CASSLKTGAYTF
>TRBV19|TRBJ1-2|TRBD1|NA
TGTGCCAGTAGTATAGATCGGGCAGGGGGCCGGTATGGCTACACCTTC
CASSIDRAGGRYGYTF
>TRBV4-2|TRBJ2-3|NA|NA
TGTGCCAGCAGCCACGGCCCGGCCGGCGGGGCTCCCACAGATACGCAGTATTTT
CASSHGPAGGAPTDTQYF
>TRBV9|TRBJ1-1|NA|NA
TGTGCCAGCAGCGTAGGGGAGGGCGCGACTGAAGCTTTCTTT
CASSVGEGATEAFF
>TRBV5-1|TRBJ1-5|NA|NA
TGCGCCAGCAGCGCGACAAGAACTAATCAGCCCCAGCATTTT
CASSATRTNQPQHF
>TRBV7-5|TRBJ2-4|NA|NA
TGTGTCAGAAGAGGCCTCACAGGGTCTCCCAGGGGCTTC
CVRRGLTGSPRGF
>TRBV7-6|TRBJ2-5|TRBD1|NA
TGTGCCAGCAGCCTTGGGACAGTTGAGACCCAGTACTTC
CASSLGTVETQYF
>TRBV5-6|TRBJ2-1|NA|NA
TGTGCCAGCAGCTTTGCAGGGCCGAGCTCCTACAATGAGCAGTTCTTC
CASSFAGPSSYNEQFF
>TRBV4-1|TRBJ2-2|NA|NA
TGCGCCAGCAGCCAAAGAAACTATCCAAACACCGGGGAGCTGTTTTTT
CASSQRNYPNTGELFF
>TRBV7-9|TRBJ2-5|NA|NA
TGTGCCAGCAGCCCCGAGAGCCAAGAGACCCAGTACTTC
CASSPESQETQYF
>TRBV4-1|TRBJ2-1|NA|NA
TGCGCCAGCAGCCCCACACTGAGCTCCTACAATGAGCAGTTCTTC
CASSPTLSSYNEQFF
>TRBV25-1|TRBJ2-1|NA|once
TGTGCCAGCACCCCCGGAGGCTTGGACTTCGGTGAGCAGTTCTTC
CASTPGGLDFGEQFF
>TRBV25-1|TRBJ1-1|NA|once
TGTGCCAGCAGTGCGGGGGCTGGGGGCACTGAAGCTTTCTTT
CASSAGAGGTEAFF
>TRBV11-2|TRBJ2-7|TRBD2|NA
TGTGCCAGCAGCTACCGCGGGGGGACTTACGAGCAGTACTTC
CASSYRGGTYEQYF
>TRBV19|TRBJ2-7|NA|NA
TGTGCCAGTAGTATCGCTAGCGCAGCCCCCTACGAGCAGTACTTC
CASSIASAAPYEQYF
>TRBV6-1|TRBJ1-1|NA|NA
TGTGCCAGCAGTCGCCCCGACAGAAAAGAAGCTTTCTTT
CASSRPDRKEAFF